This entry concerns a single TCR beta chain. This record comes from a study of Graves' ophthalmopathy and Graves' hyperthyroidism. RNA transcripts yielded amplified TCR beta CDR3 regions. The first round was an RT-PCR with HTBI primers, and the second round was a multiplex PCR. TCRdb used MiXCR to reprocess the multiplex PCR reads, holding one entry per CDR3 protein. The sample has about 1.1 million distinct CDR3 sequences, less than 45% seen once. Sequenced input: peripheral blood or thyroid tissue (not recorded which). The clonotype comes from an adult man with Graves' hyperthyroidism.

The chain's CDR3 is CASSLEWGWGQGARRSNEQYF. Written as DNA, the CDR3 is TGTGCCAGCAGCTTAGAGTGGGGTTGGGGACAGGGGGCGCGAAGATCCAACGAGCAGTACTTC. The V call is TRBV11-2, the J call TRBJ2-7; 12 positions match TRBD1. V lost 0 bases and J lost 5; bases outside the gene matches: 20. The CDR3 sequence is 21 residues long. Germline V gene lookup returns CDR1 SGHAT and CDR2 FQNNGV.